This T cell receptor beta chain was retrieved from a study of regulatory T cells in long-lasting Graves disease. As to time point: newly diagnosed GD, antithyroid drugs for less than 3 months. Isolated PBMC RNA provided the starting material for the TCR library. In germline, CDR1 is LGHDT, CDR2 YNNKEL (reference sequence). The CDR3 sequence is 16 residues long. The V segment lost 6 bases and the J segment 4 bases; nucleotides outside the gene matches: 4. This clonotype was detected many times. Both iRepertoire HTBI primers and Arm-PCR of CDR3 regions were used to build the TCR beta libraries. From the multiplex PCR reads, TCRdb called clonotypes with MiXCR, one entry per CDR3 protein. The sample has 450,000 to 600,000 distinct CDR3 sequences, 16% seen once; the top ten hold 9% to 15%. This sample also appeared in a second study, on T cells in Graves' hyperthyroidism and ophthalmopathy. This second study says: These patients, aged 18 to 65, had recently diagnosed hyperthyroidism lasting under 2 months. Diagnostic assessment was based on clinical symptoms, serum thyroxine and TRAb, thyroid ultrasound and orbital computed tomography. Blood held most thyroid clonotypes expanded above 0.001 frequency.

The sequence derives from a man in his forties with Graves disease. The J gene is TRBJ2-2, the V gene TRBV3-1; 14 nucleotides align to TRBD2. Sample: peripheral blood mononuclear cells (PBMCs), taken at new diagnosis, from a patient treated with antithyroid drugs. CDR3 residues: CASSQGTSGSTGELFF. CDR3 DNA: TGTGCCAGCAGTCAGGGGACTAGCGGGAGCACCGGGGAGCTGTTTTTT.